This TCR beta chain was recorded in a study of cytomegalovirus exposure and HLA in healthy donors. Points from the study as a whole: The only immune exposure information that was available was CMV serostatus.

Amplification used 60 Vbeta primers and 13 Jbeta primers. Profiling relied on immunoSEQ multiplex PCR, and the TCRdb table lists in-frame clones only, not all of them. The data show about 80,000 clones, 79% seen once. With regard to this clone: Antigen unknown.

CDR1 is MNHEY and CDR2 is SVGAGI in the germline V gene. This CDR3 has 14 amino acids. V shed 6 bases, J shed 3 bases, and the junction held 3 bases outside the gene matches. This sequence was found in a woman aged 40 to 49 in good health and CMV-seropositive. Sequencing input: PBMCs. The chain couples TRBV6-5 to TRBJ2-1; 9 bases are shared with TRBD2. CDR3 in amino acids: CASRAGGNYNEQFF. The CDR3 DNA reads as TGTGCCAGCAGAGCGGGGGGAAACTACAATGAGCAGTTCTTC.